This T cell receptor (beta chain) emerged from a study of cytomegalovirus exposure and HLA in healthy donors (dated by TCRdb to about 2017). Regarding the complete study: According to a later analysis, the 120 or so validation repertoires were produced on the same platform as the approximately 620 repertoires of the first cohort. The study aimed to test whether signatures of past pathogen exposure could be identified by cataloging public T cell receptors. In addition to the first cohort of several hundred subjects, a separate validation cohort of approximately 130 different subjects was used. The study combined high-throughput TCR immunosequencing, statistical association of individual TCRs with disease status, and machine learning to predict cytomegalovirus infection status.

Results the study describes overall, beyond this receptor: Subsequent analysis determined that TCRs grouped into clusters in the first cohort also showed a tendency toward co-occurrence across the roughly 110 validation repertoires, and 85% to 95% of cluster scores exceeded 0. The authors suggested that the approach could potentially be extended to other disease states and immunological phenotypes. All 120 or so repertoires were used to score co-occurrence in the validation cohort in a later analysis, because that analysis had no HLA typing for the cohort. Most TCR sequences were observed very rarely across donors, whereas some public TCRs were present in many individuals. A few of the identified cytomegalovirus-associated TCR beta chains were confirmed in vitro to be specific for cytomegalovirus antigens. A total of 150 to 200 TCR beta chains were listed by the study as associated with cytomegalovirus. Cytomegalovirus status was reported to be diagnosed by the classifier with high specificity and sensitivity in both the original and validation cohorts.

Libraries were constructed by the immunoSEQ multiplex PCR assay. The source study handled its data this way. A statistical classification framework was built to diagnose cytomegalovirus status from the catalog of TCR beta chain sequences. In its TCRdb copy, this immuneACCESS table keeps in-frame sequences only and misses some clones. Where compared with another copy, unresolved V genes explain less than half of these, and the others have no known cause. D and trimming were read from the DNA, whereas the V and J calls and clone size are those reported in that table. The sample yields some 340,000 clones; roughly 87% were counted once. The ten top clones hold over 1% of the sample. This clone was observed a handful of times. Its antigen specificity is not known. Qualities for individual bases were not recorded, and no much larger clone is one base off. Separate from the approximately 670-subject first cohort, the validation cohort of roughly 110 subjects was the group to which the donors belonged.

Germline trimming amounts to 6 bases on V and 10 bases on J, with 15 as the count of junction bases outside the gene matches. From the cysteine up to the phenylalanine, the CDR3 has a length of 15 residues. Only CDR3 DNA remains: 45 bases, in frame from the first base. Taken from the germline V gene, the CDR1 and CDR2 loops are MNHEY and SVGAGI. This sequence uses TRBV6-5 and TRBJ1-1; TRBD1 agrees with 9 junctional bases. This receptor was identified in a woman in her twenties or thirties in good health and CMV-seropositive. Material for sequencing was PBMCs. The DNA sequence is TGTGCCAGCAGCCGGACCTATGGGGACAGGGACCGAGCTTTCTTT. Translated, it gives CASSRTYGDRDRAFF.